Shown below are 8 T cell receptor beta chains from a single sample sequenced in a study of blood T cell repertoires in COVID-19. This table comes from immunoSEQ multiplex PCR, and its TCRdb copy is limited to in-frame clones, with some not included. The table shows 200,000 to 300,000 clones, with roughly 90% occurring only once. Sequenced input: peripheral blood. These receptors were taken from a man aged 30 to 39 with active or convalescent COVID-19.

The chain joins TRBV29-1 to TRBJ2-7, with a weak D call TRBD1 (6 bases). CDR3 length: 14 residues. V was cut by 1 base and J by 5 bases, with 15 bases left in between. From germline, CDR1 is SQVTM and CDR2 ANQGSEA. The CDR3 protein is CSVEGLTGFDEQYF. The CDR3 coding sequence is TGCAGCGTTGAAGGCCTTACAGGGTTCGACGAGCAGTACTTC.

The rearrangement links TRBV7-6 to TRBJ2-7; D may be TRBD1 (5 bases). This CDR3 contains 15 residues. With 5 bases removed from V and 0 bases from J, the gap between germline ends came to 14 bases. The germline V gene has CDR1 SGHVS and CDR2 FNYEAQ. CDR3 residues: CASSPTTDSSYEQYF. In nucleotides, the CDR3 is TGTGCCAGCAGCCCAACGACAGACAGCTCCTACGAGCAGTACTTC.

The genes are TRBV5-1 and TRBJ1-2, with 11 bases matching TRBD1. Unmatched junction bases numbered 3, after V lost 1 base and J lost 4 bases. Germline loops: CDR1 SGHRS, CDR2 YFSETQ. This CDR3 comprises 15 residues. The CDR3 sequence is CASSLPGQGGYGYTF. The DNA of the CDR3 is TGCGCCAGCAGCTTGCCGGGACAGGGGGGCTATGGCTACACCTTC.

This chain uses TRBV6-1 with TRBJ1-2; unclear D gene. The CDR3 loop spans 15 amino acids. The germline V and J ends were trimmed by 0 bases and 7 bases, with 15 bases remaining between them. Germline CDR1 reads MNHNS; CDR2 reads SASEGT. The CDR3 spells CASSEAKVQSIGYTF. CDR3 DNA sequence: TGTGCCAGCAGTGAAGCAAAAGTACAGAGCATTGGCTACACCTTC.

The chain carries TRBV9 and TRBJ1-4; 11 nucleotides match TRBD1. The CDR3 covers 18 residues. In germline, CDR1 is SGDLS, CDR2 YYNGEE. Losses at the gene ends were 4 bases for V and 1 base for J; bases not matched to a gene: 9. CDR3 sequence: CASSSLPGQGGTNEKLFF. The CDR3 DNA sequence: TGTGCCAGCAGCTCCCTACCGGGACAGGGGGGAACTAATGAAAAACTGTTTTTT.

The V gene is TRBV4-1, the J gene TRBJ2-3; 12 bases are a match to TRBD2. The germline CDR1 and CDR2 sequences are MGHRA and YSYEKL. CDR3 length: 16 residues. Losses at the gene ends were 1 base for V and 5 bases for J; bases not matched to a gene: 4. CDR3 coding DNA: TGCGCCAGCAGCCAAGGGACTAGCGGGGAAATAGATACGCAGTATTTT. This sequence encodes CASSQGTSGEIDTQYF.

CDR3 in DNA: TGTGCCAGCACGGAGGCCCTTAACTATGGCTACACCTTC. Amino acids: CASTEALNYGYTF. The V call is TRBV28, the J call TRBJ1-2; D gene unclear. The CDR3 sequence is 13 residues long. V lost 7 bases and J 1 base, leaving 10 bases between the germline ends. CDR1 and CDR2 (germline): MDHEN, SYDVKM.

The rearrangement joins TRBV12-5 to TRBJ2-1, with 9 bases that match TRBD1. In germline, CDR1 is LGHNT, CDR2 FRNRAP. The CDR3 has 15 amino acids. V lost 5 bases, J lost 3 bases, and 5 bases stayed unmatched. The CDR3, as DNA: TGTGCTAGTGGTCGCCCGGGACAGGGCTACAATGAGCAGTTCTTC. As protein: CASGRPGQGYNEQFF.